This T cell receptor (beta chain) emerged from a study of T cell clonality in common variable immunodeficiency. The CDR3 spans 14 residues. CDR1 and CDR2 from the germline V gene are SGHNT and YYREEE (reference sequence). Trimming took off 4 bases at V and 2 bases at J, with 13 bases between the two ends. This clone was seen many times. Antigen: not known. Read data end 3 residues before the CDR3 end; the end is taken from the germline J gene. Patients and controls were mostly of Caucasian heritage. Study conclusions and caveats: Authors noted CVID clonality's cause needs subpopulation repertoire sequencing.

Here immunoSEQ multiplex PCR was the method, and the copy in TCRdb shows in-frame clones only, minus some. The sample offers approximately 75,000 clones and no singletons, the top ten holding under 1%. The J gene is TRBJ2-7, the V gene TRBV5-4, with D possibly TRBD1 on 6 matching bases. Sequencing used peripheral blood mononuclear cells. The sequence derives from a person aged 18-69 years in good health. CDR3 loop: CASSPPTGTYEQYF. The sequenced CDR3 bases are TGTGCCAGCAGCCCGCCGACAGGTACCTACGAG. Based on the CDR3 plus reference TRBV5-4 and TRBJ2-7, the full variable domain is ETGVTQSPTHLIKTRGQQVTLRCSSQSGHNTVSWYQQALGQGPQFIFQYYREEENGRGNFPPRFSGLQFPNYSSELNVNALELDDSALYLCASSPPTGTYEQYFGPGTRLTVT.